A single sample is the source of the 5 T cell receptor beta chains below, sequenced in a study of CD8 T cells in ankylosing spondylitis (TCRdb year 2017). Library generation was performed with 5' RACE. This sample was sequenced with an Illumina HiSeq 2500. The public reads were quality trimmed at Q25 with fastp and then assembled into clones with MiXCR by TCRdb, keeping productive beta chains. CDR3 protein duplicates are merged, each entry listing the most common genes and DNA. Present in this sample are nearly 350,000 distinct CDR3 sequences, 14% to 15% of which were seen just once. The top ten clonotypes cover 0.95% to 1.4% of the sample. Sample: blood, either unsorted or a sorted T cell fraction (not recorded which). Receptor source: a male donor with ankylosing spondylitis or in good health (not recorded which).

The chain joins TRBV7-2 to TRBJ2-1, with D hard to call. Trimming removed 2 bases from V and 1 base from J, with 6 bases in between. The CDR3 length is 14 residues. Germline CDR1 reads SGHTA; CDR2 reads FQGNSA. The CDR3 nucleotides are TGTGCCAGCAGCTTAAGGGCGTCCTACAATGAGCAGTTCTTC. The encoded protein is CASSLRASYNEQFF.

At least ten counts were recorded for this clonotype. J is TRBJ2-1 and V is TRBV5-1; 9 bases fit TRBD2. Per the germline V gene, CDR1 is SGHRS and CDR2 is YFSETQ. Losses at the gene ends were 4 bases for V and 2 bases for J; bases not matched to a gene: 7. There are 16 residues in the CDR3. Here the CDR3 DNA reads TGCGCCAGCAGCAACTTAGCGGGAGTGACCTACAATGAGCAGTTCTTC. Translation: CASSNLAGVTYNEQFF.

The rearrangement uses TRBV7-2 and TRBJ2-5; TRBD2 might be the D (5 bases). The CDR3 loop spans 15 amino acids. The V gene's germline CDR1 is SGHTA and CDR2 FQGNSA. Trimming left V 5 bases short and J 5 bases short, with 18 bases between. The CDR3 region is CASSRIPTRIETQYF. The CDR3 DNA follows: TGTGCCAGCAGCCGGATCCCCACTAGAATCGAGACCCAGTACTTC.

At least ten counts were recorded for this clonotype. This chain connects TRBV5-1 to TRBJ2-3, with D possibly being TRBD1 or TRBD2 (5 bases each). The CDR3 is made up of 13 amino acids. CDR1 and CDR2 from the germline V gene are SGHRS and YFSETQ. V was shortened by 4 bases and J by 0 bases, with 6 bases between the two germline ends. In DNA, the CDR3 is TGCGCCAGCAGCCGGGACAGCACAGATACGCAGTATTTT. Its translation is CASSRDSTDTQYF.

This clonotype was seen only a few times. The rearrangement uses TRBV9 and TRBJ2-1; 10 bases map to TRBD2. The CDR3 is 16 residues long. The germline V gene has CDR1 SGDLS and CDR2 YYNGEE. Trimming took 0 bases from V and 7 from J; bases not matched to a gene: 7. The CDR3 nucleotides are TGTGCCAGCAGCGTAGAGTTAGCGGGAGGTGGTAATGAGCAGTTCTTC. As protein: CASSVELAGGGNEQFF. The whole variable domain, remainder taken from reference TRBV9 and TRBJ2-1, is DSGVTQTPKHLITATGQRVTLRCSPRSGDLSVYWYQQSLDQGLQFLIQYYNGEERAKGNILERFSAQQFPDLHSELNLSSLELGDSALYFCASSVELAGGGNEQFFGPGTRLTVL.